The sequence of this T cell receptor (beta chain) was determined in a study of human T cells and chemical hapten exposure. This CDR3 is 16 amino acids long. Trimming stripped 6 bases from V and 6 bases from J, with 20 bases between. CDR1 WSHSY and CDR2 SAAADI come from the germline V gene. There are a few counts of this clonotype. Original data processing: TCR counts had a median of about 99,000 per sample and spanned roughly 20,000 to 750,000. TCRdb passed the RACE reads through MiXCR, listing each CDR3 protein once. The V and J calls shown here were made by TCRdb, not taken from the authors' results. The sample has about 250,000 distinct CDR3 sequences, just under 8% seen once; the top ten hold more than 0.95%. Indicated time point: pre-sensitization, week 0. The treatment: therapeutic diphenylcyclopropenone sensitization with weekly scalp DPC. Blood draws came first, before each patch test.

This chain joins TRBV10-2 and TRBJ2-2, with a tentative D call TRBD1 (6 bases). The sequence came from a man in his late teens or twenties with alopecia areata. Some clones in this sample may be carry-over from other donors' samples. This specimen was whole blood, taken in connection with sensitization to the hapten diphenylcyclopropenone (DPC). CDR3 DNA sequence: TGCGCCAGCAGCGCTACAGGGCTCCACGCCGCCGGGGAGCTGTTTTTT. Protein sequence: CASSATGLHAAGELFF.